This T cell receptor (beta chain) was documented in a study of blood T cell repertoires in COVID-19. Seattle enrolled patients during active infection and tracked them longitudinally. V was trimmed by 6 bases and J by 1 base, leaving 18 bases between them. Germline loops: CDR1 LNHDA, CDR2 SQIVND (reference sequence). The CDR3 consists of 16 residues. Authors' methods: Using reference gene primer amplification, nucleated cell counts were estimated. Assay: immunoSEQ multiplex PCR; the TCRdb copy retains only in-frame clones and omits some. The DNA was the basis for D and trimming; V, J and clone size are from that table. The sample yields some 330,000 clones, just under 90% seen once.

Sequenced material: peripheral blood. The chain uses TRBV19 and TRBJ1-1, with D possibly being TRBD1 (5 bases). This receptor was obtained from a woman aged 25 to 39 with COVID-19, enrolled during active disease. The CDR3 DNA reads TGTGCCAGTAGGGTATCCGCGGGGCGGACGAACACTGAAGCTTTCTTT. It translates to CASRVSAGRTNTEAFF. Combining the CDR3 with reference TRBV19 and TRBJ1-1 gives the whole variable domain DGGITQSPKYLFRKEGQNVTLSCEQNLNHDAMYWYRQDPGQGLRLIYYSQIVNDFQKGDIAEGYSVSREKKESFPLTVTSAQKNPTAFYLCASRVSAGRTNTEAFFGQGTRLTVV.